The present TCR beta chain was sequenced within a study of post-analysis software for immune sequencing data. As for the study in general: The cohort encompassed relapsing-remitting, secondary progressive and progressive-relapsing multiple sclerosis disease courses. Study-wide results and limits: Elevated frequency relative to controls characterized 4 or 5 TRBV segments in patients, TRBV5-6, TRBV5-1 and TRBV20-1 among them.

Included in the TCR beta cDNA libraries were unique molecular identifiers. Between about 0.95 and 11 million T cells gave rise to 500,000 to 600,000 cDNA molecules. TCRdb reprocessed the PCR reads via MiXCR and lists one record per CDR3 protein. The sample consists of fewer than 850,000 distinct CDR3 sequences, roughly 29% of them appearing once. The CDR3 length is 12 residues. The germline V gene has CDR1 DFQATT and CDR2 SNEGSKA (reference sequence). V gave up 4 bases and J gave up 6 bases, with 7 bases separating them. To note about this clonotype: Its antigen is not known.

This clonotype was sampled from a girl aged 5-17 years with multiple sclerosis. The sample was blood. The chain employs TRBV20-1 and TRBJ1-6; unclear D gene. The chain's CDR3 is CSANGPNSPLHF. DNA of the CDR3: TGCAGTGCTAATGGCCCTAATTCACCCCTCCACTTT.